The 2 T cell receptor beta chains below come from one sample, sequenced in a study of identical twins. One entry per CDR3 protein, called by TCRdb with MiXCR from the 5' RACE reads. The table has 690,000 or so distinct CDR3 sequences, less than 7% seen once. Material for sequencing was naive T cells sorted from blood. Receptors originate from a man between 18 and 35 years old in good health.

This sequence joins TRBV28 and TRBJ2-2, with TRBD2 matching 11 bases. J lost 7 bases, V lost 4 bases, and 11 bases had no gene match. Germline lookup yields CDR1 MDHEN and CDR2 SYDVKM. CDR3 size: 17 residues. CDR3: CASSSTSGIPMDGELFF. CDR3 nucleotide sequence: TGTGCCAGCAGTTCGACTAGCGGGATCCCGATGGACGGGGAGCTGTTTTTT.

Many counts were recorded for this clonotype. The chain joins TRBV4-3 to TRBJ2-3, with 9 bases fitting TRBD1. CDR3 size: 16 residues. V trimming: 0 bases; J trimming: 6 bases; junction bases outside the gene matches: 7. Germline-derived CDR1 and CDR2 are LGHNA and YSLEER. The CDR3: CASSQEGTGGRDTQYF. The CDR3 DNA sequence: TGCGCCAGCAGCCAAGAGGGCACAGGGGGCCGGGATACGCAGTATTTT.